Sequencing of this T cell receptor beta chain was carried out in a study of identical twins. CDR1 LNHDA and CDR2 SQIVND come from the germline V gene (reference sequence). This CDR3 contains 13 residues. V gave up 5 bases and J gave up 3 bases, with 7 bases separating them. Points from the study as a whole: Out-of-frame alpha sequences that twins shared showed excess low generation probability. Invariant cells of the MAIT and iNKT types might have partly distorted the zero-insertion analyses. Abundant cord blood beta clonotypes carried fewer insertions; memory repertoires showed none.

In TCRdb, the 5' RACE reads were re-called with MiXCR into one record per CDR3 protein. The sample yields around 530,000 distinct CDR3 sequences, 12% to 15% seen once. In regard to this clonotype: Its specificity is unknown.

The same sample was also used in a study of yellow fever vaccine responses in identical twins. That paper adds: Twin vaccine T cell responses reportedly seemed partly convergent, partly personalized.

Sequencing was carried out using CD4+ T cells sorted from blood. This receptor was taken from a woman under 30 in good health. V usage is TRBV19 and J usage is TRBJ1-4; D gene uncertain. The CDR3 loop is CASSALSNEKLFF. The CDR3 coding sequence is TGTGCCAGTAGTGCCCTCTCTAATGAAAAACTGTTTTTT.